Shown below are 32 T cell receptor beta chains from a single sample sequenced in a study of blood T cell repertoires in COVID-19. Generated by immunoSEQ multiplex PCR, the TCRdb table keeps only in-frame clones and is missing some. The sample contains about 68,000 clones, approximately 81% of which appear only once. The sample consisted of peripheral blood. The source of these receptors is a man aged 45 to 65 with active COVID-19.

The chain employs TRBV18 and TRBJ2-7, with a possible D match to TRBD1 (5 bases). The CDR3 consists of 14 residues. The V end lost 3 bases, the J end lost 4 bases, and 13 bases lay between the germline ends. Germline V lookup: CDR1 KGHSH, CDR2 LQKENI. The CDR3 is CASSPPGLVYEQYF. CDR3 nucleotides: TGTGCCAGCTCACCTCCAGGGTTAGTATACGAGCAGTACTTC.

V is TRBV5-1 and J is TRBJ2-2, with TRBD2 as a possible D gene (5 bases). V lost 0 bases and J 0 bases, leaving 6 bases between the germline ends. This CDR3 is 15 amino acids long. CDR1 SGHRS and CDR2 YFSETQ come from the germline V gene. The CDR3 sequence: CASSLEGANTGELFF. The CDR3 DNA is TGCGCCAGCAGCTTGGAGGGAGCGAACACCGGGGAGCTGTTTTTT.

The V and J genes are TRBV3-1 (or the pseudogene TRBV3-2) and TRBJ2-7; the D gene is possibly TRBD2 (6 bases). V was clipped by 1 base and J by 0 bases, with 10 bases between them. Per germline, CDR1 LGHDT and CDR2 YNNKEL (reference sequence). The CDR3 extends over 15 amino acids. The CDR3 protein is CASSQGYGSSYEQYF. In nucleotides, the CDR3 is TGTGCCAGCAGCCAAGGTTACGGGAGCTCCTACGAGCAGTACTTC.

A few counts support this clone. This chain uses TRBV4-1 with TRBJ2-7; TRBD1 aligns across 7 bases. CDR1 MGHRA and CDR2 YSYEKL come from the germline V gene. This CDR3 is built from 16 residues. V lost 4 bases, J lost 3 bases, and 12 bases stayed unmatched. The CDR3 loop reads CASSPSDSGQIYEQYF. The CDR3 coding sequence is TGCGCCAGCAGCCCATCTGACTCGGGACAGATCTACGAGCAGTACTTC.

The chain carries TRBV7-9 and TRBJ1-2; TRBD1 agrees at 8 bases. CDR1 SEHNR and CDR2 FQNEAQ come from the germline V gene (reference sequence). The trim removed 1 base at V and 6 bases at J, leaving 10 bases unmatched. The CDR3 sequence is 16 residues long. In DNA, the CDR3 is TGTGCCAGCAGCTTAGTTTGGGGCAGGGGGCTTAATGGCTACACCTTC. Translation: CASSLVWGRGLNGYTF.

A single count supports this clone. This sequence joins TRBV12-5 and TRBJ2-3; 10 bases map to TRBD1. The CDR3 length is 15 residues. Losses at the gene ends were 5 bases for V and 4 bases for J; bases not matched to a gene: 6. The V gene's germline CDR1 is LGHNT and CDR2 FRNRAP. The CDR3 region is CASGTGTGVADTQYF. In DNA form, the CDR3 reads TGTGCTAGTGGTACAGGGACAGGGGTTGCAGATACGCAGTATTTT.

This sequence joins TRBV5-6 and TRBJ1-2; D is unresolved. The V gene lost 0 bases and the J gene lost 2 bases, with 11 bases spanning the gap. Germline V lookup: CDR1 SGHDT, CDR2 YYEEEE. The CDR3 is 15 amino acids. CDR3 nucleotide sequence: TGTGCCAGCAGCTTGGTGTGGTCCGCGAACTATGGCTACACCTTC. Translation gives CASSLVWSANYGYTF.

V usage is TRBV5-3 and J usage is TRBJ2-7, with 13 nucleotides matching TRBD2. TRBV5-3 is annotated as an ORF whose role is uncertain. V dropped 5 bases and J dropped 7; count of bases not matched to a gene: 12. The CDR3 has 16 residues. CDR3 protein: CARRSQGTSGVDEQYF. The CDR3 coding sequence is TGTGCCAGAAGATCTCAGGGGACTAGCGGGGTGGATGAGCAGTACTTC.

V and J are TRBV2 and TRBJ1-6; TRBD1 aligns across 7 bases. Losses at the gene ends were 8 bases for V and 7 bases for J; bases not matched to a gene: 11. CDR3 size: 15 residues. Per the germline V gene, CDR1 is SNHLY and CDR2 is FYNNEI. The CDR3 nucleotides are TGTGCCAGCCTTATGTCGGGACAGCAAAATTCACCCCTCCACTTT. It encodes CASLMSGQQNSPLHF.

This sequence joins TRBV5-4 and TRBJ2-7; D might be TRBD1 (6 bases). CDR3 length equals 13 residues. Trimming took 3 bases from V and 2 from J, leaving 9 bases between them. CDR1 is SGHNT, CDR2 YYREEE, per germline (reference sequence). The CDR3 coding sequence is TGTGCCAGCAGCTCCCAGGGGACCTACGAGCAGTACTTC. As protein: CASSSQGTYEQYF.

V and J are TRBV30 and TRBJ2-2; 8 nucleotides agree with TRBD1. Germline CDR1 GTSNPN, CDR2 SVGIG (reference sequence). There are 14 residues in the CDR3. Unmatched junction bases numbered 4, after V lost 1 base and J lost 6 bases. The CDR3 coding sequence is TGTGCCTGGAGTGGGGGGACAGGCTCCGGGGAGCTGTTTTTT. It translates to CAWSGGTGSGELFF.

This clone has a single count. The gene calls are TRBV5-4 and TRBJ2-2; TRBD2 matches 7 bases. This CDR3 is 15 amino acids long. V dropped 4 bases and J dropped 6; count of bases not matched to a gene: 9. The germline V gene encodes CDR1 SGHNT and CDR2 YYREEE (reference sequence). CDR3 sequence: CASSISTSRAGELFF. DNA of the CDR3: TGTGCCAGCAGCATTTCGACTAGCAGGGCCGGGGAGCTGTTTTTT.

V is TRBV7-2 and J is TRBJ1-1, with a possible D match to TRBD1 (6 bases). CDR3 length: 13 residues. Looked up from germline, CDR1 is SGHTA and CDR2 is FQGNSA. With 5 bases removed from V and 1 base from J, the gap between germline ends came to 8 bases. This chain's CDR3 is CASSQTGNTEAFF. CDR3 coding DNA: TGTGCCAGCAGCCAGACAGGGAACACTGAAGCTTTCTTT. Full variable domain (missing parts from reference TRBV7-2 and TRBJ1-1): GAGVSQSPSNKVTEKGKDVELRCDPISGHTALYWYRQSLGQGLEFLIYFQGNSAPDKSGLPSDRFSAERTGGSVSTLTIQRTQQEDSAVYLCASSQTGNTEAFFGQGTRLTVV.

This rearrangement joins TRBV6-4 to TRBJ1-2; 8 bases are a match to TRBD1. The germline V gene has CDR1 MRHNA and CDR2 SNTAGT. The junction had 9 bases not matched to a gene; V was cut back by 4 bases and J by 8 bases. This CDR3 contains 14 residues. The DNA of the CDR3 is TGTGCCAGCAGTGCTGTGGGCACAGGGGGAGGCTACACCTTC. This gives the protein CASSAVGTGGGYTF.

The chain couples TRBV6-6 to TRBJ1-2; no reliable D call. Germline assignment: CDR1 MNHNY and CDR2 SVGAGI (reference sequence). There are 13 residues in the CDR3. V lost 6 bases, J lost 4 bases, and 12 bases lay in between. The chain's CDR3 is CASSFDGLYGYTF. CDR3 bases: TGTGCCAGCAGCTTTGACGGACTCTATGGCTACACCTTC.

The gene calls are TRBV15 and TRBJ2-7; D perhaps matches TRBD2 (5 bases). Trimming pared 7 bases from V and 4 bases from J, leaving 11 bases between. The CDR3 extends over 12 amino acids. Germline CDR1 is LNHNV and CDR2 is YYDKDF (reference sequence). The CDR3 DNA reads TGTGCCACCACCAACACGGGGTACGAGCAGTACTTC. Amino acids: CATTNTGYEQYF.

This chain links TRBV7-2 with TRBJ1-2; TRBD1 is a possible D gene (5 bases). Germline V CDR1 and CDR2: SGHTA, FQGNSA. Trimming removed 6 bases from V and 0 bases from J, with 8 bases in between. This CDR3 contains 13 residues. The CDR3 region is CASRPTANYGYTF. The CDR3 region has the DNA TGTGCCAGCAGACCGACAGCTAACTATGGCTACACCTTC. Using reference TRBV7-2 and TRBJ1-2 for the parts outside the CDR3, the full variable domain is GAGVSQSPSNKVTEKGKDVELRCDPISGHTALYWYRQSLGQGLEFLIYFQGNSAPDKSGLPSDRFSAERTGGSVSTLTIQRTQQEDSAVYLCASRPTANYGYTFGSGTRLTVV.

The rearrangement uses TRBV2 and TRBJ2-4, with 11 bases fitting TRBD2. V gave up 1 base and J gave up 9 bases; unmatched junction bases: 2. The CDR3 consists of 14 residues. CDR1 SNHLY and CDR2 FYNNEI come from the germline V gene. The CDR3 reads CASSEGLAGGIQYF. In nucleotides, the CDR3 is TGTGCCAGCAGTGAAGGTCTAGCGGGAGGCATTCAGTACTTC. Using reference TRBV2 and TRBJ2-4 for the parts outside the CDR3, the full variable domain is EPEVTQTPSHQVTQMGQEVILRCVPISNHLYFYWYRQILGQKVEFLVSFYNNEISEKSEIFDDQFSVERPDGSNFTLKIRSTKLEDSAMYFCASSEGLAGGIQYFGAGTRLSVL.

The chain recombines TRBV12-3 or TRBV12-4 with TRBJ2-7; D is undetermined. The V gene lost 8 bases and the J gene lost 7 bases, with 12 bases spanning the gap. The CDR3 has 11 amino acids. As DNA, the CDR3 is TGTGCCAGCCCAGTTTCCGAAGAGCAGTACTTC. It translates to CASPVSEEQYF.

The chain combines TRBV10-1 with TRBJ2-5; TRBD1 is a possible D gene (6 bases). Trimming stripped 0 bases from V and 6 bases from J, with 11 bases between. The CDR3 length is 14 residues. Germline V gene data show CDR1 as WNHNN and CDR2 as SYGVQD (reference sequence). The CDR3, as DNA: TGCGCCAGCAGTGAGTCGCAGGGGTCCCAGACCCAGTACTTC. Its translation is CASSESQGSQTQYF.

This clone was picked up one time. The chain joins TRBV27 to TRBJ2-2; perhaps TRBD2 as D (5 bases). V lost 8 bases, J lost 7 bases, and 26 bases lay in between. The germline V gene has CDR1 MNHEY and CDR2 SMNVEV (reference sequence). The CDR3 totals 17 residues. DNA of the CDR3: TGTGCCAGCCAAACATTGGGTGAGGGAGAGGAAGGCGGGGAGCTGTTTTTT. Its translation: CASQTLGEGEEGGELFF.

The J gene is TRBJ2-1, the V gene TRBV6-6; 7 nucleotides align to TRBD2. Germline V gene lookup returns CDR1 MNHNY and CDR2 SVGAGI (reference sequence). The CDR3 length is 14 residues. V was clipped by 7 bases and J by 8 bases; unmatched bases: 11. For the CDR3, the DNA is TGTGCCAGCAACGGACTAGTGGGTGGGGATGAGCAGTTCTTC. This translates into CASNGLVGGDEQFF.

The J gene is TRBJ2-7, the V gene TRBV9; 11 bases fit TRBD2. Germline values: CDR1 SGDLS, CDR2 YYNGEE. The CDR3 has 17 amino acids. J lost 4 bases, V lost 3 bases, and 12 bases had no gene match. The CDR3 DNA follows: TGTGCCAGCAGCGCCGAGAGGGGGGGACTAGCGGATTACGAGCAGTACTTC. Translating gives CASSAERGGLADYEQYF.

A remark on this clone: With a much larger clone just one base away, this may be a read error. V gene TRBV7-2 combines with J gene TRBJ1-5; TRBD1 might be the D (5 bases). CDR1 is SGHTA and CDR2 is FQGNSA in the germline V gene. The length of the CDR3 is 14 residues. With 1 base removed from V and 4 bases from J, the gap between germline ends came to 8 bases. CDR3 amino acids: CASSLGRGNQPQHF. CDR3 DNA sequence: TGTGCCAGCAGCTTAGGACGGGGGAATCAGCCCCAGCATTTT.

This chain joins TRBV7-9 and TRBJ2-1; TRBD2 aligns across 11 bases. V gave up 3 bases and J gave up 6 bases; unmatched junction bases: 4. The CDR3 length is 15 residues. Germline V CDR1 and CDR2: SEHNR, FQNEAQ (reference sequence). The CDR3 loop reads CASSFYSGGANEQFF. Here the CDR3 DNA reads TGTGCCAGCAGCTTCTATAGCGGGGGGGCCAATGAGCAGTTCTTC.

Only one count was recorded for this clone. J is TRBJ1-3 and V is TRBV10-3, with 9 bases matching TRBD1. The germline V gene encodes CDR1 ENHRY and CDR2 SYGVKD. This CDR3 region has 15 residues. Trimming cost V 0 bases and J 5 bases; bases outside gene matches: 2. The CDR3 loop reads CAISESGTGRNTIYF. The CDR3 DNA is TGTGCCATCAGTGAGTCCGGGACAGGGCGAAACACCATATATTTT.

This clone showed up just a few times. The rearrangement uses TRBV7-9 and TRBJ2-7; TRBD1 matches at 9 bases. This CDR3 is 14 amino acids long. J lost 5 bases, V lost 5 bases, and 7 bases had no gene match. Germline V CDR1 and CDR2: SEHNR, FQNEAQ (reference sequence). The CDR3 protein is CASSPRDRENEQYF. CDR3 nucleotides: TGTGCCAGCAGCCCGAGGGACAGGGAAAACGAGCAGTACTTC.

The V and J genes are TRBV13 and TRBJ1-4, with 8 bases identical to TRBD1. The CDR3 contains 13 residues. V shed 8 bases and J 3 bases; nucleotides not matched to a gene: 2. The germline CDR1 and CDR2 sequences are PRHDT and FYEKMQ (reference sequence). The CDR3 nucleotides read TGTGCCAGCCAGGGGGCCGCTAATGAAAAACTGTTTTTT. Protein sequence: CASQGAANEKLFF.

The rearrangement uses TRBV10-3 and TRBJ2-4; 11 bases line up with TRBD1. V lost 1 base, J lost 4 bases, and 12 bases stayed unmatched. CDR1 and CDR2 from the germline V gene are ENHRY and SYGVKD. This CDR3 comprises 19 residues. This CDR3 reads CAISEFNPGGQGAKNIQYF. CDR3 DNA: TGTGCCATCAGTGAGTTCAACCCCGGAGGACAGGGGGCAAAAAACATTCAGTACTTC.

The CDR3 coding sequence is TGTGCCAGCAGCCAGACAGGGAACACTGAAGCTTTCTTT. This encodes CASSQTGNTEAFF. The chain employs TRBV5-6 and TRBJ1-1, with D perhaps matching TRBD1 (6 bases). Trimming took 4 bases from V and 1 from J, leaving 8 bases between them. Germline loops: CDR1 SGHDT, CDR2 YYEEEE. The length of the CDR3 is 13 residues.

The CDR3 loop reads CASSQYRGRTEAFF. DNA of the CDR3: TGTGCCAGCAGTCAGTATAGGGGGAGAACTGAAGCTTTCTTT. V gene TRBV11-2 combines with J gene TRBJ1-1; TRBD1 might be the D (6 bases). The germline V gene has CDR1 SGHAT and CDR2 FQNNGV. The CDR3 loop spans 14 amino acids. V was cut by 6 bases and J by 5 bases, with 16 bases left in between.

This clone occurred a few times. The chain links TRBV4-3 to TRBJ2-7; 11 bases match TRBD2. Germline V gives CDR1 LGHNA, CDR2 YSLEER. The junction had 3 bases not matched to a gene; V was cut back by 0 bases and J by 2 bases. The CDR3 extends over 16 amino acids. CDR3 in DNA: TGCGCCAGCAGCCAAGACCCTAGCGGGGGGACCTACGAGCAGTACTTC. This translates into CASSQDPSGGTYEQYF.